This entry concerns a single T cell receptor (beta chain). Its antigen remains unidentified. This entry comes from a study of beta chain features in type 1 diabetes. The V gene's germline CDR1 is SEHNR and CDR2 FQNEAQ (reference sequence). Trimming removed 4 bases from V and 5 bases from J; junction bases left unmatched: 8. The CDR3 consists of 14 residues. Expressed TCRB transcripts were sequenced after all isolated RNA was converted to cDNA. Only in-frame clones appear in the TCRdb table, and some are missing; sequencing was by immunoSEQ multiplex PCR. The sample lists a few hundred thousand clones; about 10% were seen once. General study findings and limits: In all four CD4+ subsets, TCRB CDR3 length was significantly, moderately reduced in type 1 diabetes. For patients, the naive, central memory and Treg TCRB repertoires appeared more alike than for healthy donors. The study left unresolved whether HLA type influences TCRB rearrangement. Over-representation of high TCR-expressing cells was a possible consequence of cDNA sequencing. More deletions and fewer insertions at VDJ junctions were found in patients with type 1 diabetes.

This sequence was found in a man under 40 with type 1 diabetes. The V and J genes are TRBV7-9 and TRBJ2-7, with 7 bases matching TRBD2. The material sequenced was central memory CD4+ T cells from blood. CDR3 DNA sequence: TGTGCCAGCAGCTCCGGGGGAGGGAACGACGAGCAGTACTTC. Translation gives CASSSGGGNDEQYF.